This T cell receptor beta chain was identified in a study of shared clonotypes between healthy human individuals. Overall study: Those who served as donors were a couple of women and three men between the ages of 18 and 49.

In the case of this clone: What it binds is unknown.

Sequenced by immunoSEQ multiplex PCR; TCRdb stores in-frame clones only, minus some. The table lists about 480,000 clones, roughly 79% of them singletons. Findings and limits, study-wide: Blood was the only sampled material, and tissue repertoires likely differ.

The TCR comes from a woman in her thirties or forties in good health. Some clones in this sample may be carry-over from other donors' samples. The sequenced material came from PBMCs.

In nucleotides, the CDR3 is TGTGCCAGCAGTCGGTACTACGAGCAGTACTTC. This translates into CASSRYYEQYF. The chain combines TRBV28 with TRBJ2-7; no clear D. The germline V gene encodes CDR1 MDHEN and CDR2 SYDVKM. Trimming took off 5 bases at V and 3 bases at J, with 5 bases between the two ends. The CDR3 contains 11 residues.